One sample yielded the 24 T cell receptor beta chains listed below, sequenced in a study of blood T cell repertoires in COVID-19. Profiling relied on immunoSEQ multiplex PCR, and the TCRdb table lists in-frame clones only, not all of them. The sample lists over 95,000 clones; 75% to 85% were seen once. The sequenced sample was peripheral blood. These receptors came from a human donor in a cohort sampled during active COVID-19.

The chain combines TRBV18 with TRBJ1-4; D not certain. Trimming took 4 bases from V and 5 from J, leaving 8 bases between them. This CDR3 spans 13 amino acids. The V gene's germline CDR1 is KGHSH and CDR2 LQKENI. The CDR3 spells CASSRSVNEKLFF. In DNA form, the CDR3 reads TGTGCCAGCTCACGTAGCGTAAATGAAAAACTGTTTTTT.

The chain links TRBV29-1 to TRBJ1-3; 11 positions agree with TRBD1. The J segment lost 2 bases and the V segment lost 6 bases, leaving 3 bases of the junction unmatched. The CDR3 has 14 residues. In germline, CDR1 is SQVTM, CDR2 ANQGSEA. The CDR3 coding sequence is TGCAGCGTGCCGGGACAGGGGGCTGGAAACACCATATATTTT. It is translated as CSVPGQGAGNTIYF.

CDR3 sequence reads: CASRRGNEQFF. For the CDR3, the DNA is TGTGCCAGCAGACGAGGGAATGAGCAGTTCTTC. The chain is built from TRBV28 and TRBJ2-1; tentatively, D is TRBD2 (5 bases). Germline V gene sequence: CDR1 MDHEN, CDR2 SYDVKM. This CDR3 spans 11 amino acids. V lost 6 bases, J lost 7 bases, and 7 bases lay in between.

This clone was observed a handful of times. The V and J genes are TRBV19 and TRBJ2-7; 8 nucleotides agree with TRBD1. V lost 3 bases, J lost 3 bases, and 7 bases stayed unmatched. CDR3 length equals 15 residues. Germline V gives CDR1 LNHDA, CDR2 SQIVND (reference sequence). The CDR3 loop is CASSIYDRGDYEQYF. The DNA of the CDR3 is TGTGCCAGTAGTATTTATGACAGGGGAGACTACGAGCAGTACTTC.

The chain uses TRBV15 and TRBJ1-4, with D perhaps matching TRBD1 (5 bases). This CDR3 contains 16 residues. Germline loops: CDR1 LNHNV, CDR2 YYDKDF (reference sequence). The germline V and J ends were trimmed by 0 bases and 3 bases, with 11 bases remaining between them. Written as DNA, the CDR3 is TGTGCCACCAGCAGAGATTCTAGGGGATCTAATGAAAAACTGTTTTTT. It specifies CATSRDSRGSNEKLFF.

The V and J genes are TRBV30 and TRBJ1-1; possibly TRBD1 for D (6 bases). Between the trimmed V and J ends, which lost 7 bases and 4 bases, there was a span of 16 bases. CDR1 is GTSNPN and CDR2 is SVGIG in the germline V gene (reference sequence). The length of the CDR3 is 13 residues. CDR3 bases: TGTGCCTCATCAAGGGGGTTGGGCACTGAAGCTTTCTTT. It translates to CASSRGLGTEAFF.

This clone was observed once. The junction departs from germline at one end; a sequencing error may be responsible. The chain carries TRBV6-1 and TRBJ1-1, with 10 nucleotides matching TRBD1. Germline V CDR1 and CDR2: MNHNS, SASEGT. The CDR3 runs 15 residues. In DNA, the CDR3 is TGTGCCAGCAGTGACGCGGGACAGGGGAACACTGAATCTTTCTTT. Its protein is CASSDAGQGNTESFF.

The V gene is TRBV19, the J gene TRBJ2-7; TRBD1 matches at 9 bases. Germline V gene data show CDR1 as LNHDA and CDR2 as SQIVND (reference sequence). Trimming at V came to 4 bases and at J to 4 bases, leaving 5 bases not matched to a gene. The CDR3 loop spans 14 amino acids. Here the CDR3 DNA reads TGTGCCAGTAGTACTGCCGGGACAGGGTACGAGCAGTACTTC. Translating gives CASSTAGTGYEQYF.

The gene calls are TRBV5-1 and TRBJ2-3, with 7 nucleotides matching TRBD1. Looked up from germline, CDR1 is SGHRS and CDR2 is YFSETQ. Trimming removed 4 bases from V and 2 bases from J; junction bases left unmatched: 4. The CDR3 consists of 14 residues. The CDR3, as DNA: TGCGCCAGCAGCCCGGGACAGACCACAGATACGCAGTATTTT. Amino acids: CASSPGQTTDTQYF.

The chain carries TRBV29-1 and TRBJ2-1, with 15 bases identical to TRBD2. J lost 6 bases, V lost 7 bases, and 7 bases had no gene match. Looked up from germline, CDR1 is SQVTM and CDR2 is ANQGSEA. The CDR3 loop spans 15 amino acids. Here the CDR3 reads CSATSGLAGGNEQFF. CDR3 DNA: TGCAGCGCCACGTCGGGACTAGCGGGGGGCAATGAGCAGTTCTTC.

The chain carries TRBV6-2 or TRBV6-3 and TRBJ2-5; 7 bases fit TRBD1. With V trimmed by 5 bases and J by 1 base, 4 bases remained unmatched. The length of the CDR3 is 14 residues. From germline, CDR1 is MNHEY and CDR2 SVGEGT. CDR3 amino acids: CASSPAGGQETQYF. CDR3 nucleotide sequence: TGTGCCAGCAGTCCCGCAGGGGGCCAAGAGACCCAGTACTTC.

This rearrangement joins TRBV21-1 to TRBJ1-1; the DNA was not used to check the table's D call, TRBD1. TRBV21-1 counts as a pseudogene. This CDR3 contains 18 residues. In DNA form, the CDR3 reads TGTGCCAGCAGCAATCGACAGGGGTTTATCGATCGGAACACTGAAGCTTTCTTT. Translation: CASSNRQGFIDRNTEAFF.

This sequence joins TRBV19 and TRBJ1-5; perhaps TRBD1 as D (6 bases). Germline loops: CDR1 LNHDA, CDR2 SQIVND (reference sequence). V dropped 8 bases and J dropped 2 bases, with 10 bases sitting between them. The CDR3 has 13 amino acids. The CDR3 DNA sequence: TGTGCCAGTGGGGACATTGGCAATCAGCCCCAGCATTTT. Translating it yields CASGDIGNQPQHF.

This chain joins TRBV7-9 and TRBJ2-3, with TRBD2 matching 14 bases. Losses at the gene ends were 3 bases for V and 2 bases for J; bases not matched to a gene: 7. CDR1 is SEHNR and CDR2 is FQNEAQ in the germline V gene (reference sequence). The CDR3 runs 18 residues. Here the CDR3 reads CASSLGLAGAGYTDTQYF. Written as DNA, the CDR3 is TGTGCCAGCAGCTTGGGACTAGCGGGGGCCGGATACACAGATACGCAGTATTTT.

This chain connects TRBV14 to TRBJ2-7, with 8 nucleotides matching TRBD2. Germline V lookup: CDR1 SGHDN, CDR2 FVKESK. V lost 1 base and J lost 3; bases outside the gene matches: 2. The CDR3 extends over 14 amino acids. CDR3 region: CASSQVSGIYEQYF. DNA of the CDR3: TGTGCCAGCAGCCAAGTTAGCGGGATCTACGAGCAGTACTTC. The full variable domain, rest sourced from reference TRBV14 and TRBJ2-7, is EAGVTQFPSHSVIEKGQTVTLRCDPISGHDNLYWYRRVMGKEIKFLLHFVKESKQDESGMPNNRFLAERTGGTYSTLKVQPAELEDSGVYFCASSQVSGIYEQYFGPGTRLTVT.

This rearrangement joins TRBV7-3 to TRBJ2-7, with 8 bases that match TRBD2. In germline, CDR1 is SGHTA, CDR2 FQGTGA. This CDR3 has 15 amino acids. The V segment lost 5 bases and the J segment 4 bases; nucleotides outside the gene matches: 10. The CDR3 region is CASSQFSGGRYEQYF. CDR3 in DNA: TGTGCCAGCAGCCAATTCTCGGGGGGGAGATACGAGCAGTACTTC.

The chain uses TRBV9 and TRBJ2-3; D remains ambiguous. Germline V lookup: CDR1 SGDLS, CDR2 YYNGEE. Trimming shortened V by 0 bases and J by 1 base, and 6 bases separated the two germline ends. CDR3 length equals 14 residues. The CDR3 loop reads CASSVDYGTDTQYF. CDR3 in DNA: TGTGCCAGCAGCGTAGACTATGGCACAGATACGCAGTATTTT. The whole variable domain, filled in from reference TRBV9 and TRBJ2-3, reads DSGVTQTPKHLITATGQRVTLRCSPRSGDLSVYWYQQSLDQGLQFLIQYYNGEERAKGNILERFSAQQFPDLHSELNLSSLELGDSALYFCASSVDYGTDTQYFGPGTRLTVL.

The genes are TRBV6-5 and TRBJ2-7; 9 positions match TRBD1. V gave up 0 bases and J gave up 4 bases; unmatched junction bases: 4. The CDR3 sequence is 15 residues long. Germline CDR1 and CDR2: MNHEY and SVGAGI. The CDR3, as DNA: TGTGCCAGCAGTTACTCCTGGGACAGGGTATACGAGCAGTACTTC. It translates to CASSYSWDRVYEQYF.

CDR3 region: CASSVTELNTEAFF. The CDR3 DNA reads as TGTGCCAGCAGTGTGACAGAACTGAACACTGAAGCTTTCTTT. The chain carries TRBV6-2 or TRBV6-3 and TRBJ1-1; possible D gene TRBD1, 5 bases. Germline V gene lookup returns CDR1 MNHEY and CDR2 SVGEGT. The CDR3 consists of 14 residues. V was shortened by 5 bases and J by 0 bases, with 10 bases between the two germline ends.

The V and J genes are TRBV13 and TRBJ2-3; a possible D gene is TRBD2 (6 bases). V dropped 1 base and J dropped 14 bases, with 10 bases sitting between them. The CDR3 loop spans 11 amino acids. Germline CDR1 PRHDT, CDR2 FYEKMQ (reference sequence). Here the CDR3 reads CASSLAGSPYF. DNA for the CDR3: TGTGCCAGCAGCTTAGCCGGGAGTCCGTATTTT.

The V gene is TRBV7-9, the J gene TRBJ2-7, with D tentatively TRBD2 (6 bases). Trimming took off 6 bases at V and 3 bases at J, with 12 bases between the two ends. The CDR3 length is 13 residues. The germline CDR1 and CDR2 sequences are SEHNR and FQNEAQ (reference sequence). In DNA form, the CDR3 reads TGTGCCAGCAGTCGCGGGAACAACTACGAGCAGTACTTC. It codes for CASSRGNNYEQYF.

The chain uses TRBV2 and TRBJ2-6; no reliable D call. V was shortened by 3 bases and J by 1 base, with 13 bases between the two germline ends. The CDR3 extends over 17 amino acids. Per germline, CDR1 SNHLY and CDR2 FYNNEI. CDR3: CASSEMFLRSGANVLTF. CDR3 sequence (DNA): TGTGCCAGCAGTGAGATGTTCTTACGGTCTGGGGCCAACGTCCTGACTTTC.

The CDR3 reads CASSYIFGLAGDGETQYF. The CDR3, as DNA: TGTGCCAGCAGTTACATTTTCGGCTTAGCGGGAGACGGGGAGACCCAGTACTTC. The chain carries TRBV6-2 or TRBV6-3 and TRBJ2-5, with 9 bases fitting TRBD2. The germline gives CDR1 MNHEY, CDR2 SVGEGT. CDR3 length equals 18 residues. The V gene end was trimmed by 2 bases and the J gene end by 5 bases; junction bases not matched to a gene: 15.

The chain combines TRBV5-1 with TRBJ2-3, with TRBD1 matching over 10 bases. Per the germline V gene, CDR1 is SGHRS and CDR2 is YFSETQ. The CDR3 covers 14 residues. The V segment lost 3 bases and the J segment 4 bases; nucleotides outside the gene matches: 2. CDR3 DNA: TGCGCCAGCAGCTCCGGGACAGGGGCAGATACGCAGTATTTT. Its protein is CASSSGTGADTQYF.